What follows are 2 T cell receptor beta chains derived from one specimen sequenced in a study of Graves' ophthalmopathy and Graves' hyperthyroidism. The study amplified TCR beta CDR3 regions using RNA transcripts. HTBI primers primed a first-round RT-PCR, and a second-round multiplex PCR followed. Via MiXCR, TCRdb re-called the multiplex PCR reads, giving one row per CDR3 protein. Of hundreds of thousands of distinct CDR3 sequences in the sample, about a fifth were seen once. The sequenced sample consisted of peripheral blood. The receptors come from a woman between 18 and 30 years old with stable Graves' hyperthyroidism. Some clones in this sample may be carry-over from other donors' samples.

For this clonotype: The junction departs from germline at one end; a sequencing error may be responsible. CDR3 in DNA: TGTGCCAGCAGCCTGCGGGATCCCACCGGGGAGCTGTCTTTT. This sequence encodes CASSLRDPTGELSF. The chain carries TRBV13 and TRBJ2-2, with D possibly being TRBD2 (6 bases). The CDR3 consists of 14 residues. The germline CDR1 and CDR2 sequences are PRHDT and FYEKMQ (reference sequence). The entire variable domain, with the rest obtained from reference TRBV13 and TRBJ2-2, is as follows: AAGVIQSPRHLIKEKRETATLKCYPIPRHDTVYWYQQGPGQDPQFLISFYEKMQSDKGSIPDRFSAQQFSDYHSELNMSSLELGDSALYFCASSLRDPTGELSFGEGSRLTVL.

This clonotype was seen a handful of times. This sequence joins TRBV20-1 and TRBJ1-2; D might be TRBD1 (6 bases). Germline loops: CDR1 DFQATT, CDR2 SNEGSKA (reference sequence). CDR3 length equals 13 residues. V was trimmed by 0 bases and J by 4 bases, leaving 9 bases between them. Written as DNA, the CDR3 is TGCAGTGCTAGAGAGGGGGCAGCCTATGGCTACACCTTC. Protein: CSAREGAAYGYTF.